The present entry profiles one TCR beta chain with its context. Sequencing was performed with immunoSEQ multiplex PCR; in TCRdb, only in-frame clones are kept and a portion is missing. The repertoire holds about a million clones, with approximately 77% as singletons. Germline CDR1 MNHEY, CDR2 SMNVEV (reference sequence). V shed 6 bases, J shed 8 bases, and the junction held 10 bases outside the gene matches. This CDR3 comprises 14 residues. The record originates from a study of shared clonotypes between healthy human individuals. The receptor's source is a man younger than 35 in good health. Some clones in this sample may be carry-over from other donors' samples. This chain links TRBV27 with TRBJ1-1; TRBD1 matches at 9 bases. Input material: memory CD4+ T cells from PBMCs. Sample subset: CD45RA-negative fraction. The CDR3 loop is CASSSLNRGREAFF. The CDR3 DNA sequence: TGTGCCAGCAGCTCCCTTAACAGGGGGCGCGAAGCTTTCTTT.